The TCR beta chain under discussion was sequenced for a study of graft-versus-host responses after intestinal transplantation. Study in general: All recipients were given anti-thymocyte globulin induction, and tacrolimus and steroids were then administered for around three years.

The table came from immunoSEQ multiplex PCR; TCRdb's copy has only in-frame clones and leaves some out. Among over 100,000 clones listed, approximately 92% were seen once. General study points: The authors found GvH clones in recipient marrow, some appearing first in ileum or blood. Individuals carrying graft-donor T cell macrochimerism showed high graft-versus-host to host-versus-graft clonal ratios in allografts.

Regarding this clone: Its specificity is unknown.

Trimming stripped 0 bases from V and 4 bases from J, with 8 bases between. The CDR3 is 13 residues long. Per the germline V gene, CDR1 is SGHDT and CDR2 is YYEEEE. The source was unstimulated CD4+ T cells sorted from spleen or lymph node cells, collected before transplant. This clonotype was sampled from a human donor who was the organ donor for an intestinal transplant. The chain uses TRBV5-6 and TRBJ2-7; D is unresolved. The CDR3 is CASSLADGYEQYF. The CDR3, as DNA: TGTGCCAGCAGCTTGGCAGACGGTTACGAGCAGTACTTC.